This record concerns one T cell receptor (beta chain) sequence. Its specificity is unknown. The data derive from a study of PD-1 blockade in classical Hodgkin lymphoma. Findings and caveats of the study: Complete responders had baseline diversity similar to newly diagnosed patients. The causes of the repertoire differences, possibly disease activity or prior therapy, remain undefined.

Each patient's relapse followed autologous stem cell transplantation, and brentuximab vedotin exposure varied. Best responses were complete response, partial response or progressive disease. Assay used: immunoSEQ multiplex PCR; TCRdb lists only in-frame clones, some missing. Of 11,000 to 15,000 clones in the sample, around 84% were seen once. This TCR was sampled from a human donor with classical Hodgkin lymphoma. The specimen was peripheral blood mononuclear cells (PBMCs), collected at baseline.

The CDR3 spells CASSLARDYGYTF. In DNA form, the CDR3 reads TGTGCCAGCAGCTTAGCACGAGACTATGGCTACACCTTC. The genes are TRBV7-8 and TRBJ1-2; D unclear. CDR3 size: 13 residues. Germline CDR1 and CDR2: SGHVS and FQNEAQ. V was shortened by 0 bases and J by 3 bases, with 5 bases between the two germline ends.